This T cell receptor (beta chain) was sequenced in a study of breast tumors, draining lymph nodes, adjacent tissues listed by TCRdb under 2016. In terms of the full investigation: In breast cancer patients, the study compared the TCR beta repertoires of tumor, adjacent nontumor tissue and axillary lymph nodes. The study aimed to assess the relationships and possible T-cell exchange between tumor, surrounding tissue and draining lymph node repertoires in human breast cancer. What the research found in general, with its limitations: Rather than being directly demonstrated, the conclusion that tumor T cells originate in lymph nodes was presented as consistent with a hypothesis. Tumor T-cell repertoires showed less diversity than lymph node repertoires and more diversity than nontumor tissue repertoires, and tumor T-cell repertoires showed preferential V and J gene usage. The data were considered consistent with most tumor T cells being derived from the lymph node and subsequently expanding within tumor tissue. Tumor and nontumor tissue repertoires were significantly more similar in luminal-like than in basal-like breast cancer.

The sequencing machine was an Illumina HiSeq 2000. Multiplex PCR amplification was used to generate the TCR beta chain libraries. High-throughput sequencing was used to analyze the amplified TCR beta chain products. Starting from the raw public reads, TCRdb applied fastp trimming at Q25, assembled clones with MiXCR and retained in-frame beta chains. Every distinct CDR3 protein forms one entry, paired with its most common genes and DNA. The sample yields about 21,000 distinct CDR3 sequences; approximately 49% were counted once. The ten largest account for roughly 8.3% of the sample. A remark on this clonotype: It lacks a known antigen. Qualities for individual bases were not recorded, and no much larger clone is one base off.

The junction shows trimming of 6 bases on V and 9 bases on J, and the gene matches do not reach 11 bases of it. The CDR3, cysteine through phenylalanine, is 13 amino acids long. Solely the CDR3 DNA is kept, with 39 bases framed from the first base. According to the germline V gene (reference sequence), CDR1 reads DFQATT and CDR2 reads SNEGSKA. The chain is assembled from TRBV20-1 and TRBJ2-7; 10 bases in between match TRBD1. The source is a female donor with breast cancer. Some clones in this sample may be carry-over from other donors' samples. The sequenced sample consisted of breast tumor tissue. The CDR3 is CSARDRGHTSQYF. In nucleotides, the sequence is TGCAGTGCCCGGGACAGGGGACATACGTCGCAGTACTTC.